This note documents a single T cell receptor beta chain sequence. What it binds is unknown. This sample is drawn from a study of T-cell memory formation after mild COVID-19. Study summary: TCR clustering was largely donor specific.

5'RACE, which relied on constant-segment primers, yielded TCR alpha and TCR beta cDNA libraries carrying sample barcodes and UMIs. TCRdb reprocessed the 5' RACE reads via MiXCR and lists one record per CDR3 protein. Of 400,000 or so distinct CDR3 sequences in the sample, 20% were seen once. The CDR3 loop spans 15 amino acids. CDR1 SGHAT and CDR2 FQNNGV come from the germline V gene. Deletions cut 2 bases from V and 7 bases from J, with 15 bases between. Study results and limitations: Researchers found some responding clones in pre-infection memory, a sign that cross-reactive memory joined.

The specimen was PBMCs or a T cell subset sorted from them (not recorded which). This receptor was identified in an adult woman who had mild COVID-19 (a few samples of this study predate the infection). Cell type and time point are not known. The chain uses TRBV11-2 and TRBJ2-4; D not certain. The CDR3 here is CASSLYSGPRNIQYF. The CDR3 DNA reads as TGTGCCAGCAGCTTATACTCAGGACCACGGAACATTCAGTACTTC.